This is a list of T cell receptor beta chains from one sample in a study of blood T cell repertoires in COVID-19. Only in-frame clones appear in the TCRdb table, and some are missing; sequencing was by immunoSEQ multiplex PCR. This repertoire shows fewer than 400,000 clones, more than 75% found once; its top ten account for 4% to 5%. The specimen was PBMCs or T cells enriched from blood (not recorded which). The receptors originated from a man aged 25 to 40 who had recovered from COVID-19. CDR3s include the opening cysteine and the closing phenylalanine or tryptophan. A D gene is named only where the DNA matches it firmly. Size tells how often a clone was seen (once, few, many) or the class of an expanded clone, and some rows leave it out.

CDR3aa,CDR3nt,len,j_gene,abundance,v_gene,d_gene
CASSYSAGFYSPLHF,TGTGCCAGCAGTTATTCCGCAGGGTTTTACTCACCCCTCCACTTT,15,TRBJ1-6,NA,TRBV6-5,NA
CASSQGGGQAQYF,TGTGCCAGCAGCCAAGGAGGCGGACAGGCGCAGTATTTT,13,TRBJ2-3,NA,TRBV3-1/TRBV3-2,TRBD1
CASASGGLNTEAFF,TGTGCCAGCGCCTCAGGGGGGCTAAACACTGAAGCTTTCTTT,14,TRBJ1-1,NA,TRBV28,TRBD1
CASSWDRLSSGNTIYF,TGTGCCAGCAGCTGGGACAGGCTTAGCTCTGGAAACACCATATATTTT,16,TRBJ1-3,NA,TRBV5-5,TRBD1
CASSPGDRLNTEAFF,TGCGCCAGCAGCCCCGGCGACAGGTTGAACACTGAAGCTTTCTTT,15,TRBJ1-1,few,TRBV4-1,NA
CASSPRGAGGHEQYF,TGTGCCAGCAGTCCTCGAGGGGCAGGGGGCCACGAGCAGTACTTC,15,TRBJ2-7,NA,TRBV28,TRBD1
CASIPFGTVSYEQYF,TGTGCCAGCATTCCATTCGGGACAGTCTCCTACGAGCAGTACTTC,15,TRBJ2-7,NA,TRBV6-5,TRBD1
CASSVIVDTQYF,TGTGCCAGCAGCGTCATTGTGGATACGCAGTATTTT,12,TRBJ2-3,NA,TRBV9,NA
CASSSNRDRGKGYGYTF,TGTGCCAGCAGCTCGAACCGGGACAGGGGGAAGGGCTATGGCTACACCTTC,17,TRBJ1-2,NA,TRBV11-2,TRBD1
CATSDPGLAGRGEQFF,TGTGCCACCAGTGACCCCGGACTAGCGGGGAGGGGTGAGCAGTTCTTC,16,TRBJ2-1,NA,TRBV24-1,TRBD2
CATSERPGANTGELFF,TGTGCCACCAGTGAACGTCCAGGGGCGAACACCGGGGAGCTGTTTTTT,16,TRBJ2-2,NA,TRBV24-1,NA
CATSRPGGGAGANVLTF,TGTGCCACCAGCAGACCCGGGGGGGGAGCTGGGGCCAACGTCCTGACTTTC,17,TRBJ2-6,NA,TRBV15,TRBD2
CATSRTGNQPQHF,TGTGCCACCAGCAGGACAGGGAATCAGCCCCAGCATTTT,13,TRBJ1-5,NA,TRBV15,TRBD1
CASSLDRVGETQYF,TGCGCCAGCAGTCTGGACAGGGTCGGAGAGACCCAGTACTTC,14,TRBJ2-5,NA,TRBV5-1,TRBD1
CASSYWSESAYEQYF,TGTGCCAGCAGTTACTGGTCGGAGTCGGCCTACGAGCAGTACTTC,15,TRBJ2-7,NA,TRBV6-5,NA
CAWNPGQGKTEAFF,TGTGCCTGGAATCCGGGACAGGGAAAGACTGAAGCTTTCTTT,14,TRBJ1-1,once,TRBV30,TRBD1
CASSETRWHEQYF,TGTGCCAGCAGTGAAACTAGATGGCACGAGCAGTACTTC,13,TRBJ2-7,NA,TRBV2,NA
CASSLETENYGYTF,TGTGCCAGCAGCTTGGAGACAGAGAACTATGGCTACACCTTC,14,TRBJ1-2,NA,TRBV5-4,NA
CASSFSDRVTAKLFF,TGTGCCAGCAGCTTCAGCGACAGGGTTACGGCAAAACTGTTTTTT,15,TRBJ1-4,NA,TRBV5-8,TRBD1
CASSESDRGRYEQYF,TGCGCCAGCAGTGAGAGCGACAGGGGTCGGTACGAGCAGTACTTC,15,TRBJ2-7,NA,TRBV10-2,TRBD1
CAISDSGTGVREQYF,TGTGCCATCAGTGACTCCGGGACAGGGGTGCGCGAGCAGTACTTC,15,TRBJ2-7,few,TRBV10-3,TRBD1
CASSRQGDYGYTF,TGTGCCAGCAGCAGACAGGGCGACTATGGCTACACCTTC,13,TRBJ1-2,few,TRBV7-9,TRBD1
CASSLEAHSYEQYF,TGCGCCAGCAGCTTGGAAGCTCACTCCTACGAGCAGTACTTC,14,TRBJ2-7,NA,TRBV5-1,NA
CASSEHLQGARTEAFF,TGTGCCAGCAGCGAACACTTACAGGGGGCGAGAACTGAAGCTTTCTTT,16,TRBJ1-1,NA,TRBV6-1,TRBD1
CASSYSPKTGAEQYF,TGTGCCAGCAGTTACAGCCCCAAAACAGGGGCCGAGCAGTACTTC,15,TRBJ2-7,NA,TRBV6-5,TRBD1
CASSLKPSGSVGELFF,TGCGCCAGCAGCTTGAAGCCTAGCGGGAGCGTCGGGGAGCTGTTTTTT,16,TRBJ2-2,NA,TRBV5-1,TRBD2
CASSQAGGPSEQYF,TGCGCCAGCAGCCAAGCGGGAGGGCCTTCCGAGCAGTACTTC,14,TRBJ2-7,NA,TRBV4-1,TRBD2
CASSFRDRGTEAFF,TGCGCCAGCAGCTTCCGGGACAGGGGCACTGAAGCTTTCTTT,14,TRBJ1-1,NA,TRBV5-1,TRBD1
CAISVGRDEAEQYF,TGTGCCATCAGTGTGGGGAGGGATGAGGCCGAGCAGTACTTC,14,TRBJ2-7,NA,TRBV10-3,TRBD2
CAWSPHRTEGALSYEQYF,TGTGCCTGGAGTCCCCACCGGACCGAGGGGGCACTCTCCTACGAGCAGTACTTC,18,TRBJ2-7,NA,TRBV30,TRBD1
CSVRTSGRGTDTQYF,TGCAGCGTCAGGACTAGCGGGAGGGGCACAGATACGCAGTATTTT,15,TRBJ2-3,NA,TRBV29-1,TRBD2
CASSQERGGITDTQYF,TGTGCCAGCAGCCAAGAGCGGGGGGGTATAACAGATACGCAGTATTTT,16,TRBJ2-3,NA,TRBV4-2,TRBD2
CASSSRGWADTQYF,TGTGCCAGCAGCTCCCGGGGTTGGGCAGATACGCAGTATTTT,14,TRBJ2-3,NA,TRBV13,NA
CASSPGTGGPVRGEQYF,TGTGCCAGCTCACCAGGGACAGGGGGCCCCGTGAGGGGGGAGCAGTACTTC,17,TRBJ2-7,NA,TRBV18,TRBD1
CATSVGGSETQYF,TGTGCCACCAGTGTGGGGGGTTCGGAGACCCAGTACTTC,13,TRBJ2-5,NA,TRBV24-1,NA
CASSERGGQNTEAFF,TGTGCCAGCAGTGAAAGGGGGGGGCAGAACACTGAAGCTTTCTTT,15,TRBJ1-1,NA,TRBV6-1,NA
CASSSGTTYF,TGTGCCAGCAGCTCCGGGACAACATACTTC,10,TRBJ2-7,NA,TRBV5-8,NA
CASSIGTGTGSSPLHF,TGTGCCAGTAGTATCGGAACCGGGACAGGGTCATCACCCCTCCACTTT,16,TRBJ1-6,few,TRBV19,TRBD1
CASSPGVANEQFF,TGTGCCAGCTCACCAGGAGTCGCGAATGAGCAGTTCTTC,13,TRBJ2-1,NA,TRBV18,NA
CASSDRANTEAFF,TGTGCCAGCTCAGACAGGGCGAACACTGAAGCTTTCTTT,13,TRBJ1-1,NA,TRBV19,TRBD1
CASSSQGNQPQHF,TGTGCCAGCAGTTCGCAGGGCAATCAGCCCCAGCATTTT,13,TRBJ1-5,NA,TRBV12-3/TRBV12-4,NA
CASSRGQYYEQYF,TGTGCCAGCAGCCGGGGACAGTACTACGAGCAGTACTTC,13,TRBJ2-7,NA,TRBV3-1/TRBV3-2,TRBD1
CASSGGDSNLNEQFF,TGTGCCAGCAGTGGCGGGGACAGTAACCTCAATGAGCAGTTCTTC,15,TRBJ2-1,NA,TRBV6-4,NA
CASSLPTSGRANEQYF,TGTGCCAGCAGCTTACCGACTAGCGGGAGGGCGAACGAGCAGTACTTC,16,TRBJ2-7,NA,TRBV13,TRBD2
CASSQGTGRDSPLHF,TGTGCTAGCAGCCAAGGGACAGGGAGGGATTCACCCCTCCACTTT,15,TRBJ1-6,NA,TRBV7-7,TRBD1
CASSQVGGYYEQYF,TGTGCCAGCAGCCAAGTGGGGGGGTACTACGAGCAGTACTTC,14,TRBJ2-7,NA,TRBV3-1/TRBV3-2,TRBD2
CASSPPGGREQFF,TGTGCCAGCAGCCCCCCGGGGGGGCGAGAGCAGTTCTTC,13,TRBJ2-1,NA,TRBV3-1/TRBV3-2,TRBD2
CASSSGTGDEKLFF,TGTGCCAGCAGCTCCGGGACGGGAGATGAAAAACTGTTTTTT,14,TRBJ1-4,NA,TRBV5-4,NA
CSVLTGTGVTDTQYF,TGCAGCGTTCTGACCGGGACAGGGGTAACAGATACGCAGTATTTT,15,TRBJ2-3,NA,TRBV29-1,TRBD1
CASSFPGDAYNSPLHF,TGTGCCAGCAGCTTCCCAGGGGACGCCTATAATTCACCCCTCCACTTT,16,TRBJ1-6,NA,TRBV5-6,NA
CASSFSGTIYF,TGTGCCAGCAGTTTCTCGGGCACCATATATTTT,11,TRBJ1-3,NA,TRBV28,NA